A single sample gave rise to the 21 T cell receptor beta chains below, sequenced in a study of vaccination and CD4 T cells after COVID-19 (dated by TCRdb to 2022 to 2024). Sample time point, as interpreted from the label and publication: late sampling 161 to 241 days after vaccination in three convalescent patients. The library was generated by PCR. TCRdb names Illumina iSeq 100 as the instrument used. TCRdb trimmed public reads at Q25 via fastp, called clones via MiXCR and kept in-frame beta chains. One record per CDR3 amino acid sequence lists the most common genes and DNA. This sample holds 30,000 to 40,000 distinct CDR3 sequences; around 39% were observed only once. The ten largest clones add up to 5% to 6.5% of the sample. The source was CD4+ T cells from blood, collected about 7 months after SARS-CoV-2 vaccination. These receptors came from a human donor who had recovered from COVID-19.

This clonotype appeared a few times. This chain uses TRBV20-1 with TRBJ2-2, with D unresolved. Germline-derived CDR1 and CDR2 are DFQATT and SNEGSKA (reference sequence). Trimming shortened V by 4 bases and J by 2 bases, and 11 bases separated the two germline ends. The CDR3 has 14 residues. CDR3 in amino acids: CSAISTLNTGELFF. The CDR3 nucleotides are TGCAGTGCTATTAGCACTTTAAACACCGGGGAGCTGTTTTTT.

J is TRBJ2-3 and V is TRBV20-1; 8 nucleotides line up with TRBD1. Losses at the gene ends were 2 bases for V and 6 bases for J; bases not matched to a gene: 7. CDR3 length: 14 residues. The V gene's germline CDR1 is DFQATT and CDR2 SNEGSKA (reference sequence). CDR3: CSARQGAIWDTQYF. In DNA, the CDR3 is TGCAGTGCTAGACAGGGGGCGATTTGGGATACGCAGTATTTT.

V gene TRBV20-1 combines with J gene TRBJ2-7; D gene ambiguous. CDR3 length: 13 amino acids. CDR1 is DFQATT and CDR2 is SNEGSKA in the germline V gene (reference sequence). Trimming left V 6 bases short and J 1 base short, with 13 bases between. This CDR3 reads CSARRPGSYEQYF. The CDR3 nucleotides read TGCAGTGCGAGGAGACCGGGTTCCTACGAGCAGTACTTC.

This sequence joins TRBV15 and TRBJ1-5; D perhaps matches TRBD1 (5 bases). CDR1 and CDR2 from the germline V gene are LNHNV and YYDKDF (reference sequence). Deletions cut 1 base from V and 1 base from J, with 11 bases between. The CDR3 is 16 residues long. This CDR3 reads CATSRGIRDSNQPQHF. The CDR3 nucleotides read TGTGCCACCAGCAGAGGAATCCGGGACAGCAATCAGCCCCAGCATTTT.

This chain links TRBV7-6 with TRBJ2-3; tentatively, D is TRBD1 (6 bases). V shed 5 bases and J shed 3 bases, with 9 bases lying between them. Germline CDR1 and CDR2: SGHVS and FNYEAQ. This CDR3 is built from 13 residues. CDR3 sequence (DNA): TGTGCCAGCAGCCCCCAGGGGACAGATACGCAGTATTTT. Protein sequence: CASSPQGTDTQYF.

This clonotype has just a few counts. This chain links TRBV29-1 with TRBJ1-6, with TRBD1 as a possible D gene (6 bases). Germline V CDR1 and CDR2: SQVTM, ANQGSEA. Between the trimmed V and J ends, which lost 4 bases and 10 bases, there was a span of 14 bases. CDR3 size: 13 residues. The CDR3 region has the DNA TGCAGCGTTGCCCCGGACAGCGGATCACCCCTCCACTTT. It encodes CSVAPDSGSPLHF.

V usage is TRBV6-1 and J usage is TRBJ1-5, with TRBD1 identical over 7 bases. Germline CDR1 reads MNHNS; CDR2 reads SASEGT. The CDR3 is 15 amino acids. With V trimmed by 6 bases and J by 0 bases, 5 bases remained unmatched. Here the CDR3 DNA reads TGTGCCAGCAGAGAACAGGGGTTTAGCAATCAGCCCCAGCATTTT. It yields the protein CASREQGFSNQPQHF.

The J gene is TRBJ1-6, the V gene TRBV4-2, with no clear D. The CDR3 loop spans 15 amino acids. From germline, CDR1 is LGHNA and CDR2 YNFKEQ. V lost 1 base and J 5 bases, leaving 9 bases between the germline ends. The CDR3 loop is CASSQGGLDNSPLHF. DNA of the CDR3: TGTGCCAGCAGCCAAGGAGGACTCGATAATTCACCCCTCCACTTT.

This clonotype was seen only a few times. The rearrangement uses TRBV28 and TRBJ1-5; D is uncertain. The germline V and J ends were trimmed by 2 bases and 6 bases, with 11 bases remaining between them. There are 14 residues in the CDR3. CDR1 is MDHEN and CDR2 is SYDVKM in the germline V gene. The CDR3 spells CASSLAQSSQPQHF. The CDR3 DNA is TGTGCCAGCAGTTTAGCGCAGTCGAGTCAGCCCCAGCATTTT. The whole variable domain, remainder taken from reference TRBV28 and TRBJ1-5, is DVKVTQSSRYLVKRTGEKVFLECVQDMDHENMFWYRQDPGLGLRLIYFSYDVKMKEKGDIPEGYSVSREKKERFSLILESASTNQTSMYLCASSLAQSSQPQHFGDGTRLSIL.

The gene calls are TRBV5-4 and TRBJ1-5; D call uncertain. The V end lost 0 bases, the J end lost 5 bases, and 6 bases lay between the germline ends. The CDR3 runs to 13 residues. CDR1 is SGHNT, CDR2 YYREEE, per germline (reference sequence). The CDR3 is CASSLGLDQPQHF. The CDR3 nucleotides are TGTGCCAGCAGCTTGGGGCTAGATCAGCCCCAGCATTTT.

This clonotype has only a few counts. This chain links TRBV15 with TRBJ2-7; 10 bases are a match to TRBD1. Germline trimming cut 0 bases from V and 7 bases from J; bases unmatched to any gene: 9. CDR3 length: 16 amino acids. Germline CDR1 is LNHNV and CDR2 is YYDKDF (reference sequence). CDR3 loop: CATSRDLGTGVHEQYF. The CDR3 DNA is TGTGCCACCAGCAGAGATCTTGGGACAGGGGTTCATGAGCAGTACTTC.

The CDR3 coding sequence is TGCAGTGCTAGAGTGGGGCTCGCACTAGCGGGAGACGAGCAGTACTTC. This codes for CSARVGLALAGDEQYF. The chain is built from TRBV20-1 and TRBJ2-7, with 11 bases matching TRBD2. J gave up 5 bases and V 1 base, and 10 bases lay outside the gene matches. CDR1 and CDR2 from the germline V gene are DFQATT and SNEGSKA (reference sequence). The length of the CDR3 is 16 residues.

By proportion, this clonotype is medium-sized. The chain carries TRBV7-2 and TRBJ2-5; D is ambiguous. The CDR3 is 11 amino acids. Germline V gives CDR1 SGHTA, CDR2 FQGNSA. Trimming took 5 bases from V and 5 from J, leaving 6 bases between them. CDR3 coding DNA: TGTGCCAGCAGCCCCGGCGAGACCCAGTACTTC. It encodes CASSPGETQYF.

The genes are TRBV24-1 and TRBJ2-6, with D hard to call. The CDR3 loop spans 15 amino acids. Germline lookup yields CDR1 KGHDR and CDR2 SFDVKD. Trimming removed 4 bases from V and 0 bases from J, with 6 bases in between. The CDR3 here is CATSDPFSGANVLTF. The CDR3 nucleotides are TGTGCCACCAGTGACCCCTTCTCTGGGGCCAACGTCCTGACTTTC.

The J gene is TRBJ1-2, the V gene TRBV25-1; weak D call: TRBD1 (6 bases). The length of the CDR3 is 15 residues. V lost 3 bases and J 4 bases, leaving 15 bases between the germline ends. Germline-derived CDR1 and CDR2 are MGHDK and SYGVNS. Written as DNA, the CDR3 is TGTGCCAGCAGTGATCGACAGGTCAATTCCTATGGCTACACCTTC. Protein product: CASSDRQVNSYGYTF.

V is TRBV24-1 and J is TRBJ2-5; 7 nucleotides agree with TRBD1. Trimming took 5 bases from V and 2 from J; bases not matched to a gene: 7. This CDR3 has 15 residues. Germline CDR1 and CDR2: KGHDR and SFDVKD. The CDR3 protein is CATSAGQGVQETQYF. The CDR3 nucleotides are TGTGCCACCAGTGCCGGGCAGGGGGTGCAAGAGACCCAGTACTTC.

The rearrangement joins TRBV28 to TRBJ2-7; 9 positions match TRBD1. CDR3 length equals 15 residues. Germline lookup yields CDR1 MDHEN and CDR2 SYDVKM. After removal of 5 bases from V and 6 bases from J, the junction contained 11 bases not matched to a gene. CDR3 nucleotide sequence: TGTGCCAGCAGTCCACAGGGGGCAGCCGCTTCCGAGCAGTACTTC. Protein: CASSPQGAAASEQYF. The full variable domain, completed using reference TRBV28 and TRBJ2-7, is DVKVTQSSRYLVKRTGEKVFLECVQDMDHENMFWYRQDPGLGLRLIYFSYDVKMKEKGDIPEGYSVSREKKERFSLILESASTNQTSMYLCASSPQGAAASEQYFGPGTRLTVT.

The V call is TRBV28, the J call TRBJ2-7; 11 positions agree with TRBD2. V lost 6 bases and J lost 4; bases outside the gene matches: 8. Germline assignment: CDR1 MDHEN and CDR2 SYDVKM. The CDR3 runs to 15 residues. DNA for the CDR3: TGTGCCAGCAGCCCGGCCACTAGCGGGAGTTACGAGCAGTACTTC. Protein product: CASSPATSGSYEQYF.

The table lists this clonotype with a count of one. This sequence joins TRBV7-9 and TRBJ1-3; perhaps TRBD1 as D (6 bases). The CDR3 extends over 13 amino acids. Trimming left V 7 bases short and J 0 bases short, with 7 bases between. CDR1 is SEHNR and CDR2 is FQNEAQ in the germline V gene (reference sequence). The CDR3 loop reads CASMTGSGNTIYF. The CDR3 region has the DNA TGTGCCAGCATGACAGGCTCTGGAAACACCATATATTTT.

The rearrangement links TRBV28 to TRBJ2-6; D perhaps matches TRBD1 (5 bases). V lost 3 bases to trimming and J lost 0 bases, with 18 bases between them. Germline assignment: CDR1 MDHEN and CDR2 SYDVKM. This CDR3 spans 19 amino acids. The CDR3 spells CASSFNVRTLISGANVLTF. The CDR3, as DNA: TGTGCCAGCAGTTTTAATGTAAGGACACTAATCTCTGGGGCCAACGTCCTGACTTTC.

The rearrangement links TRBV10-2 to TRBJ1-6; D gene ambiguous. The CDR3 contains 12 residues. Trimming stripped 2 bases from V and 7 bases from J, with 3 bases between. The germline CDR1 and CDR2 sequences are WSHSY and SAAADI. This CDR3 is CASSEQNSPLHF. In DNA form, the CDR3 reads TGCGCCAGCAGTGAGCAAAATTCACCCCTCCACTTT.